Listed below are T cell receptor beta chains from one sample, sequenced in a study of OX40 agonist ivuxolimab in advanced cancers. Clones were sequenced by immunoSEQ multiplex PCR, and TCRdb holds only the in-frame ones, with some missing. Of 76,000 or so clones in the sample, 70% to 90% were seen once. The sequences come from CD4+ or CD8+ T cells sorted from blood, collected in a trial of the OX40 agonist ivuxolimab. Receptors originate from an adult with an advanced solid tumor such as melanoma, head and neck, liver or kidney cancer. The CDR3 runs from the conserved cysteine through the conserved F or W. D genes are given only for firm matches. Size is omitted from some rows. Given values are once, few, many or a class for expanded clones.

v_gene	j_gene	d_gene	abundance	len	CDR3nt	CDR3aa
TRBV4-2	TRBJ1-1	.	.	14	TGTGCCAGCAGCCAAACAGGCCTGAACACTGAAGCTTTCTTT	CASSQTGLNTEAFF
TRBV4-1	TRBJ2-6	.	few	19	TGCGCCAGCAGCCACCAGGCGGCAGGTCAGGGAATTGGGGCCAACGTCCTGACTTTC	CASSHQAAGQGIGANVLTF
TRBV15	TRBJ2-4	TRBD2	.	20	TGTGCCACCAGCAGAGAGGCTAGCGGGAGACTCCTGGGAGCCAAAAACATTCAGTACTTC	CATSREASGRLLGAKNIQYF
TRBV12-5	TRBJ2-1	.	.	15	TGTGCTAGTGGTTTGGCCGGAGGCCCCTACAATGAGCAGTTCTTC	CASGLAGGPYNEQFF
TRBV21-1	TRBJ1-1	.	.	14	TGTGCCAGCAGCCGGGACAGCCTGAACACTGAAGCTTTCTTT	CASSRDSLNTEAFF
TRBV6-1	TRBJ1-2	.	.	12	TGTGCCAGCAGTGATAATAGACGGGGCTACACCTTC	CASSDNRRGYTF
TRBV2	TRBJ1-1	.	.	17	TGTGCCAGCAGTGAAAAGCCCTGGGCAGGCTTGAACACTGAAGCTTTCTTT	CASSEKPWAGLNTEAFF
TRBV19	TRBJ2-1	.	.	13	TGTGCCAGTAGTCCCTCTCCCCACAATGAGCAGTTCTTC	CASSPSPHNEQFF
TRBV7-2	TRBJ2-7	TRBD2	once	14	TGTGCCAGCAGCTTAGGGGAGGGGCCCTACGAGCAGTACTTC	CASSLGEGPYEQYF
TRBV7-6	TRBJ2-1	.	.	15	TGTGCCAGCAGCTTTGCAACGGAGGCCTCGGGTCAGCAGTTCTTC	CASSFATEASGQQFF
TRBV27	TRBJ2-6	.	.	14	TGTGCCAGCAGTTTAGTGGGTGGGGCCAACGTCCTGACTTTC	CASSLVGGANVLTF
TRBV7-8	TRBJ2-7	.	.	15	TGTGCCAGCAGCACCCCGATTAGGATACCCTACGAGCAGTACTTC	CASSTPIRIPYEQYF
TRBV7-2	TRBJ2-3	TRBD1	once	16	TGTGCCAGCAGCTTCACAGGGGGCGTAGGCACAGATACGCAGTATTTT	CASSFTGGVGTDTQYF
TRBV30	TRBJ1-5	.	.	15	TGTGCCTGGAGTTCCCCGACACCAAGCAATCAGCCCCAGCATTTT	CAWSSPTPSNQPQHF
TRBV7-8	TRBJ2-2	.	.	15	TGTGCCAGCAGCTTAGGCAGGGGGAACACCGGGGAGCTGTTTTTT	CASSLGRGNTGELFF
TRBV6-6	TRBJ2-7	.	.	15	TGTGCCAGCAGTTACGGGGTTGGGTCATCCTACGAGCAGTACTTC	CASSYGVGSSYEQYF
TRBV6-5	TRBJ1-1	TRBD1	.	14	TGTGCCAGCAGTCTGACAGGGGGAGAGACTGAAGCTTTCTTT	CASSLTGGETEAFF
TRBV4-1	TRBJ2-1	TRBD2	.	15	TGCGCCAGCAGCCACCCGACTAGCGGACCTAATGAGCAGTTCTTC	CASSHPTSGPNEQFF
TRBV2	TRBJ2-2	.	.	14	TGTGCCAGCAGTGAAAGAGGGCAGCTAGGGGAGCTGTTTTTT	CASSERGQLGELFF
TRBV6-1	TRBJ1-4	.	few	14	TGTGCCAGCAGTGCAGACAAGGGTAATGAAAAACTGTTTTTT	CASSADKGNEKLFF
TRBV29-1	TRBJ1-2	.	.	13	TGCAGCGTTGGAGGGTCCACTAACTATGGCTACACCTTC	CSVGGSTNYGYTF
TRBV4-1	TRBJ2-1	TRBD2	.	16	TGCGCCAGCAGCCAACTTAACCTAGCGGTTTACAATGAGCAGTTCTTC	CASSQLNLAVYNEQFF
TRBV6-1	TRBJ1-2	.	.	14	TGTGCCAGCAGTGAAGAAGTGGCCAACTATGGCTACACCTTC	CASSEEVANYGYTF
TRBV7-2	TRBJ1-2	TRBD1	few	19	TGTGCCAGCAGCCCCCATGTATTACTACAGGGGGCAGAAGGCTATGGCTACACCTTC	CASSPHVLLQGAEGYGYTF
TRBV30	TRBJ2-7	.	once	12	TGTGCCTGGAGGAGTGGGGTCTACGAGCAGTACTTC	CAWRSGVYEQYF
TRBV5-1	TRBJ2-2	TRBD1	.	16	TGCGCCAGCAGCTTGTCGGACAGGGCGGTCACCGGGGAGCTGTTTTTT	CASSLSDRAVTGELFF
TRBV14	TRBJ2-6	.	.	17	TGTGCCAGCAGCCCCGGGACACGAATCTCTGGGGCCAACGTCCTGACTTTC	CASSPGTRISGANVLTF
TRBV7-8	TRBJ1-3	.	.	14	TGTGCCAGCAGCCCGTATGTGCCGCGCAACACCATATATTTT	CASSPYVPRNTIYF
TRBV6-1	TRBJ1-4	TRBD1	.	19	TGTGCCAGCAGTGAACGGACCAGGGGGGACCAAGCAACTAATGAAAAACTGTTTTTT	CASSERTRGDQATNEKLFF
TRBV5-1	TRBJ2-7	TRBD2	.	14	TGCGCCAGCAGCTTGGAAGCGGGGGCCTACGAGCAGTACTTC	CASSLEAGAYEQYF
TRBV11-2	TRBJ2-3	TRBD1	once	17	TGTGCCAGCAGCTTGAGGAGGCAGGGGGTTGCGACAGATACGCAGTATTTT	CASSLRRQGVATDTQYF
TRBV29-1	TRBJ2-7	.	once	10	TGCAGCGTGACCGGGAACGAGCAGTACTTC	CSVTGNEQYF
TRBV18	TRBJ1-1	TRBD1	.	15	TGTGCCAGCTCCCGGGGACAGGGACAAGACCCGGGAGCTTTCTTT	CASSRGQGQDPGAFF
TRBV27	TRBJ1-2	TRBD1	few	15	TGTGCCAGCAGGGCGCCGGGACAGGGGACCTATGGCTACACCTTC	CASRAPGQGTYGYTF
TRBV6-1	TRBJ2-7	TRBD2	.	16	TGTGCCAGCAGTGAAGTTGCTAGCGGCCTTTTGTACGAGCAGTACTTC	CASSEVASGLLYEQYF
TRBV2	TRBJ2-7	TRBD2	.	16	TGTGCCAGCAGAAAGGGGCCGGGACTAGCGACGATCGAGCAGTACTTC	CASRKGPGLATIEQYF
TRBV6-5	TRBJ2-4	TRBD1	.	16	TGTGCCAGCAGTTACGGCCGAACAGGGGGCAAAAACATTCAGTACTTC	CASSYGRTGGKNIQYF
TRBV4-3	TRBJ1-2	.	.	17	TGCGCCAGCAGCCAAGATCGGGCCAGGGCACCACTCTATGGCTACACCTTC	CASSQDRARAPLYGYTF
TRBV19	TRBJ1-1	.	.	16	TGTGCCAGTAGTATAGCGGGGGGGCAGGCGGGCACTGAAGCTTTCTTT	CASSIAGGQAGTEAFF
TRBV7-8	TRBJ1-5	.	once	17	TGTGCCAGCAGCTTAACCCTACCTGGGGCAGGCAATCAGCCCCAGCATTTT	CASSLTLPGAGNQPQHF
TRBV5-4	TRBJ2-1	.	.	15	TGTGCCAGCAGCGCAACCTATAGCTCCTACAATGAGCAGTTCTTC	CASSATYSSYNEQFF
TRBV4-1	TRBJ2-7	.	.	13	TGCGCCAGCAGCCAAGATGGCAGGCCCGAGCAGTACTTC	CASSQDGRPEQYF
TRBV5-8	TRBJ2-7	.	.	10	TGTGCCAGCAGCTATTACGAGCAGTACTTC	CASSYYEQYF
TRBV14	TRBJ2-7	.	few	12	TGTGCCAGCAGCCAAGATGGAAGGGTTCAGTACTTC	CASSQDGRVQYF
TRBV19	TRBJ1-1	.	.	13	TGTGCCAGTAGTATGAACGCCAACACTGAAGCTTTCTTT	CASSMNANTEAFF
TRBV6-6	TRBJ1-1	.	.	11	TGTGCCAGCAGTTTCACAGGGGAAGCTTTCTTT	CASSFTGEAFF
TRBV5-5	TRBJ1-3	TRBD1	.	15	TGTGCCAGCAGCGGGACAGGAACCTCTGGAAACACCATATATTTT	CASSGTGTSGNTIYF
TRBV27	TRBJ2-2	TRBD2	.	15	TGTGCCAGCAGATTTAGCGGGAGGGTAACCGGGGAGCTGTTTTTT	CASRFSGRVTGELFF